This T cell receptor beta chain derives from a study of naive and memory T cell subsets. Cells stained for CD3, CD4, CD8, CD45RA and CD27 were sorted into four subsets. The beta constant-region primer was an equimolar mix of two oligonucleotides covering TRBC1 and TRBC2. Ligated cDNA was amplified by four rounds of PCR with nested alpha and beta constant-region primers and SP2. TCRdb recomputed calls from the UMI-ligation and nested PCR reads with MiXCR, one row per CDR3 protein. Of about 90,000 distinct CDR3 sequences listed, 7% to 8% are singletons. Study-wide findings and caveats: Over 85% of naive TCR sequences appeared only once, unlike memory subsets.

This clonotype has more than one count but fewer than ten. Its antigen is unidentified. What was sequenced was central memory CD4+ T cells from blood. The source of this sequence is a human donor in good health.

The CDR3 nucleotides read TGTGCCAGCTCACCATGGGTTGATGAGCAGTTCTTC. The encoded protein is CASSPWVDEQFF. The chain links TRBV18 to TRBJ2-1, with unresolved D. The ends were cut back, 2 bases at V and 8 bases at J, with 7 bases in the middle. The CDR3 has 12 residues. Germline V gene lookup returns CDR1 KGHSH and CDR2 LQKENI.